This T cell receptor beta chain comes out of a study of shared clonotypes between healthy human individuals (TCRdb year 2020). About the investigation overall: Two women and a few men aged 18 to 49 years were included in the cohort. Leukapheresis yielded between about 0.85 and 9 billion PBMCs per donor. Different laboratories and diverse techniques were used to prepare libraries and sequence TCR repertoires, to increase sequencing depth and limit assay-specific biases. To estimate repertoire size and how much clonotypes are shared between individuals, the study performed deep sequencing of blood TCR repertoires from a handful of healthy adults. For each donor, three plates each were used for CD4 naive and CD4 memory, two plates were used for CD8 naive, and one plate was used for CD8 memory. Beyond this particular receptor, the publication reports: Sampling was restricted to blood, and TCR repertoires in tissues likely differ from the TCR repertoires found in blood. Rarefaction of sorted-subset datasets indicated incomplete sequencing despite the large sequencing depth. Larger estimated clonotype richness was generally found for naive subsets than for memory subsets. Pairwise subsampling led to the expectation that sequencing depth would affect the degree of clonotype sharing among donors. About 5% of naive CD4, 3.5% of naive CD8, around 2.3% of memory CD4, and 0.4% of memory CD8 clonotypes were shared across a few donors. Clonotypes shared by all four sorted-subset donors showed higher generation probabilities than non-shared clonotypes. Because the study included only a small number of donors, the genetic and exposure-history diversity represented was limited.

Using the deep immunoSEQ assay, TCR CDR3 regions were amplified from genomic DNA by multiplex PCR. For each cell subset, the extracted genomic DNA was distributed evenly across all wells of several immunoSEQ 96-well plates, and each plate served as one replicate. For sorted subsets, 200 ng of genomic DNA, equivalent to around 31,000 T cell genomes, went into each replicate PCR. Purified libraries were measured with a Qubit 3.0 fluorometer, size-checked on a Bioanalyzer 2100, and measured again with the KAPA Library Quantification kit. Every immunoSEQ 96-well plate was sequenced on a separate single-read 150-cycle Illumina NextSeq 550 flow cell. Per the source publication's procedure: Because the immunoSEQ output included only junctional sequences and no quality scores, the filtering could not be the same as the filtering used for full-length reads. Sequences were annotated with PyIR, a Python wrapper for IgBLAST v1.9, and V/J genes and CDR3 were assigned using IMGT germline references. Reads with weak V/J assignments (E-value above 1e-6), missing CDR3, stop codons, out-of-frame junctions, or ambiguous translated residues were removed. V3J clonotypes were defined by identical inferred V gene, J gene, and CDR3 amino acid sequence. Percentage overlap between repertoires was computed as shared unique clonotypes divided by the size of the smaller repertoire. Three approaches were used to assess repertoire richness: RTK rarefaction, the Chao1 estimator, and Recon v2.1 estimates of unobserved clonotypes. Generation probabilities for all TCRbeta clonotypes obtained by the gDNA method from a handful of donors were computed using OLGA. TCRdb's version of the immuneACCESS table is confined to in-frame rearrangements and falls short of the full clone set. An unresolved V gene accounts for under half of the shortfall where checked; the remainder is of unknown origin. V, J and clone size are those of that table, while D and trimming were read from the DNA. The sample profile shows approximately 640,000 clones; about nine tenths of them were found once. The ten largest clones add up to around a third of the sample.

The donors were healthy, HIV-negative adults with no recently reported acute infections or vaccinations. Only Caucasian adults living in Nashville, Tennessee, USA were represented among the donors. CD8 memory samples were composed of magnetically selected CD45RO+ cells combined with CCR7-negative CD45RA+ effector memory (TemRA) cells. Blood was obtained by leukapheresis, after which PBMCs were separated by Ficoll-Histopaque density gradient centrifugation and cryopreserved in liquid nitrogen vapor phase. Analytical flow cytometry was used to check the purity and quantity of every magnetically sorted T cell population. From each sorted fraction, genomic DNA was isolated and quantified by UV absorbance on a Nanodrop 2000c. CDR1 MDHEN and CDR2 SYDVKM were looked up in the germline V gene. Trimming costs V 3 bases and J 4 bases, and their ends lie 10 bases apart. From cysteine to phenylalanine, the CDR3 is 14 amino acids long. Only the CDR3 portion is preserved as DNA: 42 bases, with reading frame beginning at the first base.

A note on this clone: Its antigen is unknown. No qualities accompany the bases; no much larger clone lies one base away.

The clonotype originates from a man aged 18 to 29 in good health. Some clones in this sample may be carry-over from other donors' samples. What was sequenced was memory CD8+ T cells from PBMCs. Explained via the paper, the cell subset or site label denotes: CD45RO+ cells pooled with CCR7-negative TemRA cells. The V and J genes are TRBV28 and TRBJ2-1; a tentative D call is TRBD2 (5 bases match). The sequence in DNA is TGTGCCAGCAGTTTGGACTTAGTTTACAATGAGCAGTTCTTC. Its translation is CASSLDLVYNEQFF.